This TCR beta chain was observed in a study of graft-versus-host responses after intestinal transplantation. As for the study in general: The transplants performed in recipients were multivisceral, liver-intestinal, or isolated intestinal. The recipients all started with anti-thymocyte globulin induction and then took tacrolimus and steroids for about 3 years.

Study-level results: Recipient marrow showed GvH clones, some seen first in ileum or blood. Maximum circulating GvH clone levels tracked with early post-transplant HvG decreases.

Of note for this clone: The antigen is undetermined.

V lost 6 bases to trimming and J lost 3 bases; unmatched junction nucleotides: 4. Germline V CDR1 and CDR2: SNHLY, FYNNEI. The CDR3 is made up of 14 amino acids. Some clones are missing from TCRdb's copy, which holds only in-frame ones; the method was immunoSEQ multiplex PCR. The data show some 120,000 clones, less than 95% seen once. This TCR came from a human donor who received an intestinal transplant. The chain recombines TRBV2 with TRBJ2-3, with 9 bases identical to TRBD2. Sequencing was performed on unstimulated CD4+ T cells sorted from spleen or lymph node cells, taken before intestinal transplant. The CDR3 coding sequence is TGTGCCAGCAGCCGCGGGGGGGCAACAGATACGCAGTATTTT. Translation: CASSRGGATDTQYF.